These 10 T cell receptor beta chains share one sample of origin, sequenced in a study of OX40 agonist ivuxolimab in advanced cancers. Sequenced by immunoSEQ multiplex PCR; TCRdb stores in-frame clones only, minus some. The table has 48,000 or so clones, approximately 84% seen once. This sample comprised CD4+ or CD8+ T cells sorted from blood, obtained in a trial of the OX40 agonist ivuxolimab. These receptors all come from an adult with an advanced solid tumor such as melanoma, head and neck, liver or kidney cancer.

The chain couples TRBV29-1 to TRBJ1-1, with unresolved D. CDR1 and CDR2 from the germline V gene are SQVTM and ANQGSEA. The CDR3 covers 12 residues. The V end was cut by 1 base, the J end by 0 bases, with 3 bases between. In DNA, the CDR3 is TGCAGCGTTGAAGTGATGAACACTGAAGCTTTCTTT. This encodes CSVEVMNTEAFF.

The chain joins TRBV5-4 to TRBJ2-1; D unresolved. V lost 7 bases to trimming and J lost 4 bases, with 15 bases between them. The CDR3 is 14 residues long. Germline V gene sequence: CDR1 SGHNT, CDR2 YYREEE (reference sequence). CDR3 protein: CASSPETSYNEQFF. CDR3 DNA: TGTGCCAGCTCCCCAGAGACATCTTACAATGAGCAGTTCTTC.

The V and J genes are TRBV11-2 and TRBJ2-7; 10 bases map to TRBD2. The CDR3 is 16 amino acids. J lost 7 bases, V lost 5 bases, and 14 bases had no gene match. Germline CDR1 and CDR2: SGHAT and FQNNGV. The CDR3 region is CASSGGGAGGPWEQYF. The DNA of the CDR3 is TGTGCCAGCAGCGGCGGGGGAGCGGGAGGGCCGTGGGAGCAGTACTTC.

The chain is built from TRBV9 and TRBJ2-7; no reliable D call. Germline CDR1 SGDLS, CDR2 YYNGEE. V lost 4 bases and J lost 1, with 15 bases in between. This CDR3 has 15 residues. The CDR3 coding sequence is TGTGCCAGCAGCCCCGAATGGGGTCAGTCCTACGAGCAGTACTTC. It yields the protein CASSPEWGQSYEQYF.

V is TRBV5-6 and J is TRBJ2-3; D unclear. CDR1 and CDR2 (germline): SGHDT, YYEEEE. Trimming pared 0 bases from V and 2 bases from J, leaving 7 bases between. CDR3 length: 14 residues. The CDR3 sequence is CASSLAADTDTQYF. The CDR3 coding sequence is TGTGCCAGCAGCTTGGCGGCAGACACAGATACGCAGTATTTT. The full variable domain, completed using reference TRBV5-6 and TRBJ2-3, is DAGVTQSPTHLIKTRGQQVTLRCSPKSGHDTVSWYQQALGQGPQFIFQYYEEEERQRGNFPDRFSGHQFPNYSSELNVNALLLGDSALYLCASSLAADTDTQYFGPGTRLTVL.

The chain carries TRBV27 and TRBJ2-6; unclear D gene. Germline assignment: CDR1 MNHEY and CDR2 SMNVEV (reference sequence). The CDR3 length is 13 residues. Trimming took off 6 bases at V and 2 bases at J, with 5 bases between the two ends. CDR3 residues: CASRLAGANVLTF. CDR3 DNA: TGTGCCAGCAGGCTAGCTGGGGCCAACGTCCTGACTTTC.

This sequence joins TRBV18 and TRBJ2-1; D not resolved. CDR1 KGHSH and CDR2 LQKENI come from the germline V gene. This CDR3 has 13 residues. The V end lost 6 bases, the J end lost 4 bases, and 10 bases lay between the germline ends. CDR3 DNA sequence: TGTGCCAGCTCCCCGGCCGTATACAATGAGCAGTTCTTC. It encodes CASSPAVYNEQFF.

The V and J genes are TRBV9 and TRBJ2-2; 9 nucleotides agree with TRBD1. This CDR3 is built from 15 residues. CDR1 is SGDLS and CDR2 is YYNGEE in the germline V gene. V trimming: 3 bases; J trimming: 6 bases; junction bases outside the gene matches: 6. The CDR3 spells CASSATGGAAGELFF. The CDR3 nucleotides read TGTGCCAGCAGCGCTACAGGGGGCGCAGCCGGGGAGCTGTTTTTT.

The genes are TRBV7-9 and TRBJ1-1; 8 bases align to TRBD1. This CDR3 has 12 amino acids. V was clipped by 1 base and J by 11 bases; unmatched bases: 3. Germline lookup yields CDR1 SEHNR and CDR2 FQNEAQ (reference sequence). This CDR3 reads CASSLDRGGAFF. As DNA, the CDR3 is TGTGCCAGCAGCTTAGACAGGGGGGGTGCTTTCTTT.

The chain has TRBV30 and TRBJ2-7; the match to TRBD2 covers 7 bases. The CDR3 sequence is 12 residues long. Germline CDR1 and CDR2: GTSNPN and SVGIG (reference sequence). The CDR3 DNA sequence: TGTGTCTCTAGAAGCGGGGTTTTCGAGCAGTACTTC. Translation gives CVSRSGVFEQYF.